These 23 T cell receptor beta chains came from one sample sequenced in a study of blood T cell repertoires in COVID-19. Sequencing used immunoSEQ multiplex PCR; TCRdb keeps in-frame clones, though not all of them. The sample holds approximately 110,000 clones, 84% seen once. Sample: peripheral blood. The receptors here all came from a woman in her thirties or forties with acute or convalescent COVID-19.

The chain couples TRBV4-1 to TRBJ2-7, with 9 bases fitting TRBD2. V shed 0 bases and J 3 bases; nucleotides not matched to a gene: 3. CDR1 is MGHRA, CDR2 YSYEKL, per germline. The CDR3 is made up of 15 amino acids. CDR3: CASSQERLADYEQYF. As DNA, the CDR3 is TGCGCCAGCAGCCAAGAAAGACTAGCGGACTACGAGCAGTACTTC.

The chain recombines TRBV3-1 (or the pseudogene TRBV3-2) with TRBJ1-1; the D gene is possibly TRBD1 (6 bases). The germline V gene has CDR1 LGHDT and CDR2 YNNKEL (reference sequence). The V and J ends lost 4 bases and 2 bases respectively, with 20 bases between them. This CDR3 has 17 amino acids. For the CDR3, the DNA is TGTGCCAGCAGCCCCCGACAGGACATTCCGACCAACACTGAAGCTTTCTTT. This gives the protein CASSPRQDIPTNTEAFF.

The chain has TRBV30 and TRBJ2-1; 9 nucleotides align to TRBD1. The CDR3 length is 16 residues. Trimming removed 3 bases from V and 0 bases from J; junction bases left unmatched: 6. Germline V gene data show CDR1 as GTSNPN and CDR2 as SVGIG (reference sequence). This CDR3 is CAWRARDRASYNEQFF. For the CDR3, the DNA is TGTGCCTGGAGAGCGAGGGACAGGGCCTCCTACAATGAGCAGTTCTTC.

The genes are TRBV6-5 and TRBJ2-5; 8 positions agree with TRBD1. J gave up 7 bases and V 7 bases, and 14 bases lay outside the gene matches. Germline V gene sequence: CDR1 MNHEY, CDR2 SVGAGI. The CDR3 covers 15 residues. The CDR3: CASTFSGDRGWTQYF. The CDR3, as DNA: TGTGCCAGCACCTTCAGTGGAGACAGGGGTTGGACCCAGTACTTC.

The DNA for the CDR3 is TGTGCCAGCAGGGGGGGGGAGAACACTGAAGCTTTCTTT. This codes for CASRGGENTEAFF. This sequence joins TRBV12-3 or TRBV12-4 and TRBJ1-1, with D maybe TRBD1 (5 bases). Trimming took 6 bases from V and 1 from J, leaving 9 bases between them. CDR3 length: 13 residues.

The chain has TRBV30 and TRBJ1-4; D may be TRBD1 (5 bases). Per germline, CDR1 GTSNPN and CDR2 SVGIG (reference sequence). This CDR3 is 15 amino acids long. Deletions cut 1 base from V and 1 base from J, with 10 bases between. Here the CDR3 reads CAWSEWGLTNEKLFF. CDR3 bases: TGTGCCTGGAGTGAGTGGGGCCTAACTAATGAAAAACTGTTTTTT.

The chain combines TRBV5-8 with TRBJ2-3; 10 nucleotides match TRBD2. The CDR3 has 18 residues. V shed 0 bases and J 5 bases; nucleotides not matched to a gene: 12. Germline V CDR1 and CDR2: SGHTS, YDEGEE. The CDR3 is CASSLVERGGPSGDTQYF. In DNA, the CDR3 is TGTGCCAGCAGCTTGGTTGAGCGGGGGGGCCCCTCGGGAGATACGCAGTATTTT.

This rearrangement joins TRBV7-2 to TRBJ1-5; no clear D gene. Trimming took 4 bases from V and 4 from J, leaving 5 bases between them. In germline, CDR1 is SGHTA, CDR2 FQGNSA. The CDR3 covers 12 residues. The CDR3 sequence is CASSSPNQPQHF. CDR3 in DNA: TGTGCCAGCAGCTCCCCGAATCAGCCCCAGCATTTT.

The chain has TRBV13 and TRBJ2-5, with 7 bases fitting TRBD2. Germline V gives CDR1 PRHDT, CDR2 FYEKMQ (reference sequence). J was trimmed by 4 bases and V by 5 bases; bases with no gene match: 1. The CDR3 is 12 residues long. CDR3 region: CASSPGGETQYF. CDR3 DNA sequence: TGTGCCAGCAGCCCGGGGGGAGAGACCCAGTACTTC.

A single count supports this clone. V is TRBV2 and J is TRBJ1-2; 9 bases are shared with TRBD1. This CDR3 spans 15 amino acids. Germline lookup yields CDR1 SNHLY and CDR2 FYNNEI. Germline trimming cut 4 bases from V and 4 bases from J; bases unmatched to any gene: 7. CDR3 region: CASSAGTGLPYGYTF. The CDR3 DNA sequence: TGTGCCAGCAGTGCCGGGACAGGGTTACCCTATGGCTACACCTTC. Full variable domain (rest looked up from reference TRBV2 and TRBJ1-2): EPEVTQTPSHQVTQMGQEVILRCVPISNHLYFYWYRQILGQKVEFLVSFYNNEISEKSEIFDDQFSVERPDGSNFTLKIRSTKLEDSAMYFCASSAGTGLPYGYTFGSGTRLTVV.

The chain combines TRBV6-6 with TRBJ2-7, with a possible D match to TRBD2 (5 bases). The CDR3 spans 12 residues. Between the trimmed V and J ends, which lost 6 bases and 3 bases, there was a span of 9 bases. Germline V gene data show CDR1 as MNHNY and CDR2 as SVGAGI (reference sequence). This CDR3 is CASRPAGYEQYF. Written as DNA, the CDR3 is TGTGCCAGCAGGCCCGCGGGCTACGAGCAGTACTTC.

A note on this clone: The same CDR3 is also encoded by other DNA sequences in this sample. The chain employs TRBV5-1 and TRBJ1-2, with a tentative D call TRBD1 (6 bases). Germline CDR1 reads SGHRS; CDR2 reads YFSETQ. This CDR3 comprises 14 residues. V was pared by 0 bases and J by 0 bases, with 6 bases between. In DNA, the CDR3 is TGCGCCAGCAGCTTGGAGGGGGCTAACTATGGCTACACCTTC. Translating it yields CASSLEGANYGYTF.

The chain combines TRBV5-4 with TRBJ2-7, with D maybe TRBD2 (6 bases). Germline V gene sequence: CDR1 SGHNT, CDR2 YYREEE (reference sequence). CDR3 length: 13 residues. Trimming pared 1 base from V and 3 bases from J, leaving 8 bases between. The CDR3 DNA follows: TGTGCCAGCAGCTTGACGCGGGGCTACGAGCAGTACTTC. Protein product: CASSLTRGYEQYF.

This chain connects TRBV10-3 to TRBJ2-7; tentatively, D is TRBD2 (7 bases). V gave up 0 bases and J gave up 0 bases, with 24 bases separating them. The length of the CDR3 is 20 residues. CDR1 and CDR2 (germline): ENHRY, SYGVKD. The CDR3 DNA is TGTGCCATCAGTGAGTCAACAGGTGTGGGGGGGGCGACAGGCTCCTACGAGCAGTACTTC. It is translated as CAISESTGVGGATGSYEQYF.

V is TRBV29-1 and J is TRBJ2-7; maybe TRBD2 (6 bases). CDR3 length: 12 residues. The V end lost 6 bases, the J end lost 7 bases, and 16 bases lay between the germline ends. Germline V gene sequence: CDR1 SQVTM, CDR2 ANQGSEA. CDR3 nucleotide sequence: TGCAGCGTGACTGGAGGGATCGAGGAGCAGTACTTC. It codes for CSVTGGIEEQYF.

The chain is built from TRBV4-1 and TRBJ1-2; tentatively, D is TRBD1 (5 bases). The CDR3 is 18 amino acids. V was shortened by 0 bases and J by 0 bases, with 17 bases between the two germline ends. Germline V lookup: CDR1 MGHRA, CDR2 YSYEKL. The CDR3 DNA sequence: TGCGCCAGCAGCCAAGATGGCGCAGCAGGGCAAACTAACTATGGCTACACCTTC. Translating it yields CASSQDGAAGQTNYGYTF.

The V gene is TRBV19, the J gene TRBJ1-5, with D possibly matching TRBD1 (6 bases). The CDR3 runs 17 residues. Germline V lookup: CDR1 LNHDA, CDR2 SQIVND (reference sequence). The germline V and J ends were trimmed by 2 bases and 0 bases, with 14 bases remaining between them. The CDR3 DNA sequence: TGTGCCAGTAGTATAATCGCAGGGGTGAATAGCAATCAGCCCCAGCATTTT. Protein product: CASSIIAGVNSNQPQHF.

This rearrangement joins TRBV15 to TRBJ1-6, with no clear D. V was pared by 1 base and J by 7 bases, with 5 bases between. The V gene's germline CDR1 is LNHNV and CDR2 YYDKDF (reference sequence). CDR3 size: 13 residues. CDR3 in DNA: TGTGCCACCAGCAGAGTCTTCAATTCACCCCTCCACTTT. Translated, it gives CATSRVFNSPLHF.

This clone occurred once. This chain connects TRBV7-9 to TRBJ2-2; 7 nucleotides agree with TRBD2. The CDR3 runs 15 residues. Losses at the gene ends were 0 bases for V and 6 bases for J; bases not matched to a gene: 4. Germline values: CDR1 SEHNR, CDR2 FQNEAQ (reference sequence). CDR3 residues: CASSLARGTPGELFF. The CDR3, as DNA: TGTGCCAGCAGCTTAGCGCGGGGGACGCCCGGGGAGCTGTTTTTT.

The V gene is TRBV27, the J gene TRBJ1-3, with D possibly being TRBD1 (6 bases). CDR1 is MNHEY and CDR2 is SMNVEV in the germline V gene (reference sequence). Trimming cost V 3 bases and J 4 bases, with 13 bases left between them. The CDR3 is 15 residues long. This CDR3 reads CASSFRGAKGNTIYF. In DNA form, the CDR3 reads TGTGCCAGCAGTTTCCGGGGGGCAAAAGGAAACACCATATATTTT.

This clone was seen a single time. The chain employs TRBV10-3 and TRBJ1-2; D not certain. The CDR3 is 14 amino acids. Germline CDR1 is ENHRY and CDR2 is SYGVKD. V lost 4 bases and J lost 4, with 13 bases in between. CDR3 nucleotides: TGTGCCATCAGTGGCGAGCCCTCCCTCTATGGCTACACCTTC. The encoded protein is CAISGEPSLYGYTF.

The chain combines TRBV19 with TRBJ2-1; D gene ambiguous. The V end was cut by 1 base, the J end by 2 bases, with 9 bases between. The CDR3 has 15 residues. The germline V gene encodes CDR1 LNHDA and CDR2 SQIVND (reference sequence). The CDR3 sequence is CASSIVRQPYNEQFF. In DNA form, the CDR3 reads TGTGCCAGTAGTATAGTGAGGCAGCCCTACAATGAGCAGTTCTTC.

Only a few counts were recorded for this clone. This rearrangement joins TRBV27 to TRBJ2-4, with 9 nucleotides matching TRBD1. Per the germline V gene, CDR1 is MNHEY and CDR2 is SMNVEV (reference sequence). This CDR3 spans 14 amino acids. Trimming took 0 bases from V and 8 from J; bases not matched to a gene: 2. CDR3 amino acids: CASSLSDRGHIQYF. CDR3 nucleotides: TGTGCCAGCAGTTTATCGGACAGGGGTCACATTCAGTACTTC.